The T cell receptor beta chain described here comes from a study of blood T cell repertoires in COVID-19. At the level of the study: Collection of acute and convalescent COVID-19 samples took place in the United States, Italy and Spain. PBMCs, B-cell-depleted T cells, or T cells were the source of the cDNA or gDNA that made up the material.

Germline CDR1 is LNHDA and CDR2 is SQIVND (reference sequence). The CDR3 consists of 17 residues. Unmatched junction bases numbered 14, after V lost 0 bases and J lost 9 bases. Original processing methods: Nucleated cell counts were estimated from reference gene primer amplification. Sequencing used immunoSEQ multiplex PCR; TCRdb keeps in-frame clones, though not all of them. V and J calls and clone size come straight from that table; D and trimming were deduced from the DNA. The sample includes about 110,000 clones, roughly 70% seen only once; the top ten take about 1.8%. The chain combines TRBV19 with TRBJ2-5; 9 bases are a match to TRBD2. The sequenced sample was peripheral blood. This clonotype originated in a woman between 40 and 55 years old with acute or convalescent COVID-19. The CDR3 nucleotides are TGTGCCAGTAGTATAGATCAACCCGGCAGCGGGGGGAGGGCCCAGTACTTC. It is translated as CASSIDQPGSGGRAQYF.